The rows below give T cell receptor beta chains drawn from one sample of a study of T cells in Graves' hyperthyroidism and ophthalmopathy. A single record per CDR3 protein comes from TCRdb applying MiXCR to the multiplex PCR reads. The table lists about 560,000 distinct CDR3 sequences, 12% to 15% of them singletons, with approximately 15% in the top ten. Sequencing was carried out using blood. Receptors originate from a woman in her 40s with Graves' hyperthyroidism. Both conserved end residues are trimmed from each CDR3. Expanded clones are given a class, and other clones once, few, many or no size at all.

>TRBV20-1|TRBJ1-2|few
SASRGGGDYGYT
>TRBV6-1|TRBJ2-1|few
ASSQKREGGYNEQF
>TRBV6-1|TRBJ2-1|-
ASSERPGQFNEQF
>TRBV20-1|TRBJ2-1|many
SADPGLPRNEQF
>TRBV7-9|TRBJ2-3|-
ASSLRSGLAGFTDTQY
>TRBV20-1|TRBJ2-5|-
SAWGLAGAQTQY
>TRBV7-2|TRBJ2-7|-
ASTPGTFSYEQY
>TRBV13|TRBJ2-7|-
ASSLGNGEQY
>TRBV14|TRBJ2-1|few
ASSPRDFYNEQF
>TRBV2|TRBJ2-1|many
ASTLDRTYNEQF
>TRBV5-1|TRBJ2-1|few
ASSSLAGPNEQF
>TRBV6-6|TRBJ2-7|many
ASSYEAKGQYEQY
>TRBV5-6|TRBJ2-7|-
ASSLLTSVGEQY
>TRBV5-1|TRBJ2-2|-
ASSLSDGLAGELF
>TRBV11-3|TRBJ2-1|many
ASSIVPGLAFNEQF
>TRBV19|TRBJ2-1|-
ASSFPGRYNEQF
>TRBV7-9|TRBJ1-2|many
ASTPLGQRYGYT
>TRBV4-3|TRBJ2-3|-
ASSQGAGGYSTDTQY
>TRBV6-5|TRBJ2-7|few
ASSSLEEQY
>TRBV7-9|TRBJ1-3|few
ASSLDDTGFGNTIY
>TRBV6-5|TRBJ2-2|many
ASSYSTGNTGELF
>TRBV5-1|TRBJ2-3|-
ASSGLGGNTDTQY
>TRBV18|TRBJ1-1|many
ASSPQRTNTEAF
>TRBV29-1|TRBJ2-3|many
SVTAKGDLRLNTQY
>TRBV9|TRBJ2-4|many
ASSVGLAKNIQY
>TRBV28|TRBJ1-4|many
ASSNEKLF
>TRBV11-3|TRBJ2-7|-
ASSLEDY
>TRBV19|TRBJ1-1|few
ASTTGTNTEAF
>TRBV2|TRBJ2-7|many
ASSDSPSYEQY
>TRBV3-1|TRBJ2-5|few
ASEPMGLYYQETQY
>TRBV6-1|TRBJ1-1|many
ASSDLEKNTEAF
>TRBV7-3|TRBJ2-7|-
ASSLRGPNEQY